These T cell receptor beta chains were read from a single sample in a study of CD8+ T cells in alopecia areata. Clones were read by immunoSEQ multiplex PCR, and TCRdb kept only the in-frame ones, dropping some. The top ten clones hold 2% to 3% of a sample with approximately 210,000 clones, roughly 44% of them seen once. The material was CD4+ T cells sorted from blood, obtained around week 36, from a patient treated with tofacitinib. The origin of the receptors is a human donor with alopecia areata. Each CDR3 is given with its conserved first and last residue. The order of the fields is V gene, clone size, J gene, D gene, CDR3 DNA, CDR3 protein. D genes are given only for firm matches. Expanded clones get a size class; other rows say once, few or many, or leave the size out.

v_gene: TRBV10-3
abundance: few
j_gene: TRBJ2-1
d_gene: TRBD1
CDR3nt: TGTGCCATCAGGGAGGGGGACAGGGATTACAATGAGCAGTTCTTC
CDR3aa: CAIREGDRDYNEQFF

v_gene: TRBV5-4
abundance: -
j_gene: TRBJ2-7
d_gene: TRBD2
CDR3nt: TGTGCCAGCAGCCGAGTCGAGCGGGATCTTCCCTACGAGCAGTACTTC
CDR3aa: CASSRVERDLPYEQYF

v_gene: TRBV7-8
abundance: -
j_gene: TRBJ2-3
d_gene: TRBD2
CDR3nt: TGTGCCAGCAGCCTATCTAGCGGGAGGCAAGATACGCAGTATTTT
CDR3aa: CASSLSSGRQDTQYF

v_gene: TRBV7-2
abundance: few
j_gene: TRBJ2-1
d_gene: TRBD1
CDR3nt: TGTGCCAGCAGGACAGGGATACACCAGTTCTTC
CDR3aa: CASRTGIHQFF

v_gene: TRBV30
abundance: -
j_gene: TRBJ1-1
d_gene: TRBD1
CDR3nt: TGTGCCTGGAGCAGGGGGGTTAACACTGAAGCTTTCTTT
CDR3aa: CAWSRGVNTEAFF

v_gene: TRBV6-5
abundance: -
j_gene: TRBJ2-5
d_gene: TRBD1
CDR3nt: TGTGCCAGCAAGCAACAGGGGGCCCTGGGAACCCAGTACTTC
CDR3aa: CASKQQGALGTQYF

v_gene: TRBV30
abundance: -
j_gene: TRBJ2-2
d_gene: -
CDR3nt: TGTGCCTGGAAAGCTAGTACCATGACCGGGGAGCTGTTTTTT
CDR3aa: CAWKASTMTGELFF

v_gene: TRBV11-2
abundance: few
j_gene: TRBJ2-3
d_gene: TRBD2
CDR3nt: TGTGCCAGCAGCTTAAGGCGGGAGGGCTCAGATACGCAGTATTTT
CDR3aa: CASSLRREGSDTQYF

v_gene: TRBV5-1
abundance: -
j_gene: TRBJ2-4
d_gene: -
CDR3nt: TGCGCCAGCAGCTTGGGGGAATTGGACAAAAACATTCAGTACTTC
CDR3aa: CASSLGELDKNIQYF

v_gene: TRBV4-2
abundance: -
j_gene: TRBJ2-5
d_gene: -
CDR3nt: TGTGCCAGCACCCCGAAAGGGGGAGGCAGAGAGACCCAGTACTTC
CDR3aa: CASTPKGGGRETQYF

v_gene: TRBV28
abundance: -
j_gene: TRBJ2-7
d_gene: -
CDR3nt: TGTGCCAGCAGTTTAGGATTGAGGTGGCAGCAGTCGTCCTACGAGCAGTACTTC
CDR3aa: CASSLGLRWQQSSYEQYF

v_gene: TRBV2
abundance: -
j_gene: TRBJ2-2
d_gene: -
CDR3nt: TGTGCCAGCAGTGAAGGGTTTAACGGGGAGCTGTTTTTT
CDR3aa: CASSEGFNGELFF

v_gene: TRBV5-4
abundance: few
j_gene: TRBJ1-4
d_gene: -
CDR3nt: TGTGCCAGCAGCTCCCCGGGGGGGACTAATGAAAAACTGTTTTTT
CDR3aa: CASSSPGGTNEKLFF

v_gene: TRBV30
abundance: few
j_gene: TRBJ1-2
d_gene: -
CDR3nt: TGTGCCGGCATTCGACAGGCCGGGCGGGGCTACACCTTC
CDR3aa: CAGIRQAGRGYTF

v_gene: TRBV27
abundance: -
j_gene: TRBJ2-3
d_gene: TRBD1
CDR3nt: TGTGCCAGCAGTTTTCAGGGGGTGGATACGCAGTATTTT
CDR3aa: CASSFQGVDTQYF

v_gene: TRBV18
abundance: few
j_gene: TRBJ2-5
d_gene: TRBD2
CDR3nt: TGTGCCAGCTCACAGGGACTAGCGTCAGAGACCCAGTACTTC
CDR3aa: CASSQGLASETQYF

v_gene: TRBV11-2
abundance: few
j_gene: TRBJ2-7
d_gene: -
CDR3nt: TGTGCCAGCAGCTCCCGAGGGCTAGGACAGTCCTACGAGCAGTACTTC
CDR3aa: CASSSRGLGQSYEQYF

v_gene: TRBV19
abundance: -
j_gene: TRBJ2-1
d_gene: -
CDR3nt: TGTGCCAGTAGTCCCCTTCCGGGACTTGGCGTGGGTGAGCAGTTCTTC
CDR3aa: CASSPLPGLGVGEQFF

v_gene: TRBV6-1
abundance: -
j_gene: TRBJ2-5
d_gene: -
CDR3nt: TGTGCCAGCAGTGTATCCGGGACTCCGCAAGAGACCCAGTACTTC
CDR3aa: CASSVSGTPQETQYF

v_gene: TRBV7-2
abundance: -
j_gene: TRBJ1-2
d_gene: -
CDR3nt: TGTGCCAGCAGCTCGGGCCCCCCCACGCTGTTC
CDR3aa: CASSSGPPTLF

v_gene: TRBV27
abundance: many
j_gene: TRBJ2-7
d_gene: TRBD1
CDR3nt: TGTGCCAGCAGTCCTACCCGGGACAGGGCCTACGAGCAGTACTTC
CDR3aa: CASSPTRDRAYEQYF

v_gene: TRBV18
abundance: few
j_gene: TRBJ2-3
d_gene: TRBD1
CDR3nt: TGTGCCAGCTCACCTAGGACAGGCGCCCACACAGATACGCAGTATTTT
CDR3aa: CASSPRTGAHTDTQYF

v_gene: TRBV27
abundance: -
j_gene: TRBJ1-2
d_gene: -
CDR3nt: TGTGCCAGCGGAGCCGGGATCGACTACGCCTTC
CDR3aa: CASGAGIDYAF

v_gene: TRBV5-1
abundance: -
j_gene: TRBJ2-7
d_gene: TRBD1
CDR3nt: TGCGCCAGCAGCTTACGGACAGGGGTTGTCGAGCAGTACTTC
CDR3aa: CASSLRTGVVEQYF

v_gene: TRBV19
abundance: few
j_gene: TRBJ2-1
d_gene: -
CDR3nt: TGTGCCAGTAGTATGAGAGCGGGCCAGCAGTTCTTC
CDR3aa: CASSMRAGQQFF

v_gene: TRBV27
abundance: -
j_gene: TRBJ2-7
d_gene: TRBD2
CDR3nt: TGTGCCAGCAGCCTGCTAGCGGGAGGGTCTAGCTCCTACGAGCAGTACTTC
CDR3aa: CASSLLAGGSSSYEQYF

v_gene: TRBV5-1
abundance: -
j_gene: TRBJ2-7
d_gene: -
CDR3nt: TGCGCCAGCAAGGGAGGGGGTGAGGAGTACTACGAGCAGTACTTC
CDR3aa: CASKGGGEEYYEQYF

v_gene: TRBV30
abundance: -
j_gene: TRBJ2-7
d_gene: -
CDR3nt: TGTGCCTGGGGACGGGACCTCTACGAGCAGTACTTC
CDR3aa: CAWGRDLYEQYF

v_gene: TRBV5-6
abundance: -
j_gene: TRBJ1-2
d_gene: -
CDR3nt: TGTGCCAGCAGCCTTTCCCCCAGGGTGAACTATGGCTACACCTTC
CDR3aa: CASSLSPRVNYGYTF

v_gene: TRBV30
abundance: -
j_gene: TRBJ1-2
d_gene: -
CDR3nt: TGTGCCTGGAGTAAAACTTATGGCTACACCTTC
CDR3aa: CAWSKTYGYTF

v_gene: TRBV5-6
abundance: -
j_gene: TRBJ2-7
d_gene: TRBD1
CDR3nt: TGTGCCAGCAGCCTAACAGGGGACGAGCAGTACTTC
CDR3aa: CASSLTGDEQYF

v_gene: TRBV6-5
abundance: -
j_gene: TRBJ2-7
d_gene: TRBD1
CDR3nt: TGTGCCAGCAGATCCGACGGGACAGGGGTCTACGAGCAGTACTTC
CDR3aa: CASRSDGTGVYEQYF

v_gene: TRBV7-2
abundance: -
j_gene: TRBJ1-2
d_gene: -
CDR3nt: TGTGCCAGCAGCCGAACAGACGGTCTCTATGGCTACACCTTC
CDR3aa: CASSRTDGLYGYTF

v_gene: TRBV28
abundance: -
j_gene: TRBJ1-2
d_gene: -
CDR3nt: TGTGCCAGCAGTTTGTCCGGGCCGACGACTGACACTAACTATGGCTACACCTTC
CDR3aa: CASSLSGPTTDTNYGYTF

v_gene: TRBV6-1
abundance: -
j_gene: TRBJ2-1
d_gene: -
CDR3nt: TGTGCCAGCAGGAGCCATTTTGTCTCCTACAATGAGCAGTTCTTC
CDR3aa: CASRSHFVSYNEQFF

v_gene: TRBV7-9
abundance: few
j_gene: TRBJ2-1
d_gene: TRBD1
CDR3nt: TGTGCCAGCAGCGAACGGGACAGTTCTCCTGATGAGCAGTTCTTC
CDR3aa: CASSERDSSPDEQFF

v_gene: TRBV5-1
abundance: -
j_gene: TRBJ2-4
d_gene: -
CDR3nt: TGCGCCAGCAGCTTTAATTCGGGCAAAAACATTCAGTACTTC
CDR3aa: CASSFNSGKNIQYF

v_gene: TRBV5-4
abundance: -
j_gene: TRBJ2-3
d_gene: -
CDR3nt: TGTGCCAGCTTCCCGGCCGGGACACGGAGCACAGATACGCAGTATTTT
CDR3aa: CASFPAGTRSTDTQYF

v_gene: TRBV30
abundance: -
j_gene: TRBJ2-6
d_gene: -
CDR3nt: TGTGCCTGGAGTGTAGTAGGAGCTGGGGCCAACGTCCTGACTTTC
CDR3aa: CAWSVVGAGANVLTF

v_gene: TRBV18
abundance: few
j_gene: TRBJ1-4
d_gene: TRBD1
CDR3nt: TGTGCCAGCTCACGACAACACAGGGGGATCGATGAAAAACTGTTTTTT
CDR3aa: CASSRQHRGIDEKLFF

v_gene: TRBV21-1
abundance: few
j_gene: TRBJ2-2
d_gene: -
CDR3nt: TGTGCCAGCAGCATCGGGACTAGCGGGAGTCACGGCGGGGAGCTGTTTTTT
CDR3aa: CASSIGTSGSHGGELFF

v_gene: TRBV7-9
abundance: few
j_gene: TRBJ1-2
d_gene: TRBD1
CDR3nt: TGTGCCAGCAGCTTACCCTCGGGACAGGGATACTACGGCTATGGCTACACCTTC
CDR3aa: CASSLPSGQGYYGYGYTF

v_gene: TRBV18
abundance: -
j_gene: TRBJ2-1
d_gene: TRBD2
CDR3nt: TGTGCCAGCTCACTAGGACTAGCGGGATCGGTTATGCAGTTCTTC
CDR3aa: CASSLGLAGSVMQFF

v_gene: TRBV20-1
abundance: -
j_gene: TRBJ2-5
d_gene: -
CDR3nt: TGCAGTGCTAGAGCGCAAGAGACCCAGTACTTC
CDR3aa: CSARAQETQYF

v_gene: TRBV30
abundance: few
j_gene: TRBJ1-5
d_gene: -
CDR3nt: TGTGCCTGGAGTGTCCGGGCTCGGAATCAGCCCCAGCATTTT
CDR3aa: CAWSVRARNQPQHF

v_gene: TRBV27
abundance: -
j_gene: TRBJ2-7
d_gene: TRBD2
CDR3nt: TGTGCCAGCAGTTTACTAGCGGGAGTCTCCTACGAGCAGTACTTC
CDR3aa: CASSLLAGVSYEQYF

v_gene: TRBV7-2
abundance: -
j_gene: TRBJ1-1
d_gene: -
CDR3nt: TGTGCCAGCAGCCGTCAGAACTCTGAGGGTGAAGCTTTCTTT
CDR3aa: CASSRQNSEGEAFF

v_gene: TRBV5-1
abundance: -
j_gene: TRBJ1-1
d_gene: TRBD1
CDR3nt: TGCGCCAGCAGCCTGACGGGACAGGGATGGACTGAAGCTTTCTTT
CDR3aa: CASSLTGQGWTEAFF

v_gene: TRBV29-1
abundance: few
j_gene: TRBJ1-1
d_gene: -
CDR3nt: TGCAGCGTTGTTGTAACTCCGAACACTGAAGCTTTCTTT
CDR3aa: CSVVVTPNTEAFF